The subject of this entry is one T cell receptor beta chain. The data were obtained in a study of OX40 agonist ivuxolimab in advanced cancers. Turning to the study itself: The dose-escalation cohort had hepatocellular carcinoma, melanoma, renal cell or head and neck cancer.

The repertoire was sequenced with immunoSEQ multiplex PCR; TCRdb's copy has only in-frame clones and lacks some. The sample comprises roughly 53,000 clones, 79% of which are singletons, and less than 2.5% rests with the top ten. Germline V gene data show CDR1 as KGHSH and CDR2 as LQKENI. The V gene lost 2 bases and the J gene lost 9 bases, with 17 bases spanning the gap. The CDR3 consists of 15 residues. The TCR was taken from an adult with an advanced solid tumor such as melanoma, head and neck, liver or kidney cancer. Sequencing was performed on CD4+ or CD8+ T cells sorted from blood, taken in a trial of the OX40 agonist ivuxolimab. The genes are TRBV18 and TRBJ1-5; the D gene is possibly TRBD1 (6 bases). The CDR3 loop is CASSPVGQGLWPQHF. In DNA form, the CDR3 reads TGTGCCAGCTCACCAGTTGGGCAGGGGCTATGGCCCCAGCATTTT.